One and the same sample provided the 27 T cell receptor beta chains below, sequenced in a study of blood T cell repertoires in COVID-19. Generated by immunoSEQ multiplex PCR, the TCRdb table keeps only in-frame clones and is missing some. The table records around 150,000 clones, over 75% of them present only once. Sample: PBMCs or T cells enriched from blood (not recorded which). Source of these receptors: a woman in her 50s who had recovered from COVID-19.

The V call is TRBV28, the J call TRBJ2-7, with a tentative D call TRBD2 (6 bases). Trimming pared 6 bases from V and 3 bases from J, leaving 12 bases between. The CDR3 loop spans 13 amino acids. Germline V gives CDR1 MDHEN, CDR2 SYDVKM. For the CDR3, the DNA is TGTGCCAGCAGAAAGGGACTGAACTACGAGCAGTACTTC. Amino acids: CASRKGLNYEQYF.

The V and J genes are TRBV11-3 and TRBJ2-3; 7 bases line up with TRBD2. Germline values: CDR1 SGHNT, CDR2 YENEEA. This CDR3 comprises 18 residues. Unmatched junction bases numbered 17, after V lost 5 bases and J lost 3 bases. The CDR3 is CASSTSYGLAGETDTQYF. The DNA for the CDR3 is TGTGCCAGCAGCACCTCATACGGGCTGGCGGGGGAGACAGATACGCAGTATTTT.

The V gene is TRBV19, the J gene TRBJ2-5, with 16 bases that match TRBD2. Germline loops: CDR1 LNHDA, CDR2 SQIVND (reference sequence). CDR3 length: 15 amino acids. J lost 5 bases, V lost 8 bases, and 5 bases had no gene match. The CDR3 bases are TGTGCCAGTCTGGGACTAGCGGGGGGGCTGGAGACCCAGTACTTC. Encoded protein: CASLGLAGGLETQYF.

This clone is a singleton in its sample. CDR3 sequence reads: CASSLGQPWEQYF. CDR3 bases: TGCGCCAGCAGCTTGGGGCAACCTTGGGAGCAGTACTTC. J is TRBJ2-7 and V is TRBV5-1; D is ambiguous. This CDR3 is 13 amino acids long. Looked up from germline, CDR1 is SGHRS and CDR2 is YFSETQ. Deletions cut 0 bases from V and 7 bases from J, with 11 bases between.

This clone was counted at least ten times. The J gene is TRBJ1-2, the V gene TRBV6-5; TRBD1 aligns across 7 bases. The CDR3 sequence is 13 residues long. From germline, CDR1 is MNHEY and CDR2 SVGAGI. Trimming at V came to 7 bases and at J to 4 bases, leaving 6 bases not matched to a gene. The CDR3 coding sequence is TGTGCCAGCAAACCGGGACAGACCTATGGCTACACCTTC. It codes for CASKPGQTYGYTF.

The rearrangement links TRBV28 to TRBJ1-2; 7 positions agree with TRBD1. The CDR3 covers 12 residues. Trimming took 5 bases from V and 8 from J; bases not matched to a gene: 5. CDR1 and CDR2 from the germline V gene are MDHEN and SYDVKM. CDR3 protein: CASSTGDGGYTF. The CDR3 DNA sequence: TGTGCCAGCAGTACAGGGGACGGAGGCTACACCTTC.

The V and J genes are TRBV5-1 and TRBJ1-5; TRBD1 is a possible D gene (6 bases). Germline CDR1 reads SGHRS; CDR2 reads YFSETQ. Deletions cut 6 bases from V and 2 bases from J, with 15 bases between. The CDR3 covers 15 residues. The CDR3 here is CASISPNRGNQPQHF. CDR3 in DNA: TGCGCCAGCATTTCCCCCAACAGGGGCAATCAGCCCCAGCATTTT.

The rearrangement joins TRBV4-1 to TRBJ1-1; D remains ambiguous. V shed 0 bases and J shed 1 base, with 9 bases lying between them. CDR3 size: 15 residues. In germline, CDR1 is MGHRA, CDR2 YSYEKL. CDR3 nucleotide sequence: TGCGCCAGCAGCCAAGATCGGTACTCGAACACTGAAGCTTTCTTT. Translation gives CASSQDRYSNTEAFF.

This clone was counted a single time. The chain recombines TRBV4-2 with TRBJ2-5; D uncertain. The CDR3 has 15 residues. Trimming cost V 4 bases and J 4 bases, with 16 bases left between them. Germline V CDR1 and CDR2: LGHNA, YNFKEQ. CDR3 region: CASSLIVEQRETQYF. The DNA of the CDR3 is TGTGCCAGCAGCCTCATCGTGGAGCAGAGAGAGACCCAGTACTTC.

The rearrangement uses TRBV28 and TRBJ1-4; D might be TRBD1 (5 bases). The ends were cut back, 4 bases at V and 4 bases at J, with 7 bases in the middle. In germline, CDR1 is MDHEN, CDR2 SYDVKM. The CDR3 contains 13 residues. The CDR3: CASSWGDNEKLFF. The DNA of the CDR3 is TGTGCCAGCAGTTGGGGGGATAATGAAAAACTGTTTTTT.

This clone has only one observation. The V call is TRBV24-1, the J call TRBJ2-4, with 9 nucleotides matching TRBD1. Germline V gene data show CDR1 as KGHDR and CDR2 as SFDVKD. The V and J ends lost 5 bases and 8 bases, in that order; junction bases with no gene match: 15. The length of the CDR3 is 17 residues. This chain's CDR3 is CATSGEGGTGKSHIQYF. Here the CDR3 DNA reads TGTGCCACCAGTGGTGAAGGAGGGACAGGGAAGAGTCACATTCAGTACTTC.

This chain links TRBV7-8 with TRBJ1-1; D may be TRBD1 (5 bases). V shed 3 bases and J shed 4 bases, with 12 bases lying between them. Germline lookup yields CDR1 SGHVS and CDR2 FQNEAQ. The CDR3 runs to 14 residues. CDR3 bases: TGTGCCAGCAGCTTCCAGGGAAAGGGCACTGAAGCTTTCTTT. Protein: CASSFQGKGTEAFF. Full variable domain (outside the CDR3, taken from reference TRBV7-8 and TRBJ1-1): GAGVSQSPRYKVAKRGQDVALRCDPISGHVSLFWYQQALGQGPEFLTYFQNEAQLDKSGLPSDRFFAERPEGSVSTLKIQRTQQEDSAVYLCASSFQGKGTEAFFGQGTRLTVV.

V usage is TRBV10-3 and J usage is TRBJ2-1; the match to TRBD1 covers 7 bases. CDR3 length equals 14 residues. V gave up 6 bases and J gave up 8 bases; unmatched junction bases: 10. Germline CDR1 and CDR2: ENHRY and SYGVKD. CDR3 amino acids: CAISPGGTVDEQFF. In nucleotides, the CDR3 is TGTGCCATCAGCCCAGGGGGAACAGTCGATGAGCAGTTCTTC.

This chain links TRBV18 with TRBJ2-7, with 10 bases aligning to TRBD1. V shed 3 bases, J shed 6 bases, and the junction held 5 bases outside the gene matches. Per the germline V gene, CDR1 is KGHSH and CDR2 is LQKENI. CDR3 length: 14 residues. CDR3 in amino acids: CASSPRQGAAEQYF. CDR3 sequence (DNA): TGTGCCAGCTCACCCCGACAGGGGGCAGCCGAGCAGTACTTC.

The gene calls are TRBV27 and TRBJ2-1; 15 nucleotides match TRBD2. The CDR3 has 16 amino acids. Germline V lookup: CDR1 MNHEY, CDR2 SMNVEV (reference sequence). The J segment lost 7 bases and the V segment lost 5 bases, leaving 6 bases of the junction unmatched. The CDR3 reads CASSPRTSGRENEQFF. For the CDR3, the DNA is TGTGCCAGCAGTCCTCGGACTAGCGGGAGGGAAAATGAGCAGTTCTTC.

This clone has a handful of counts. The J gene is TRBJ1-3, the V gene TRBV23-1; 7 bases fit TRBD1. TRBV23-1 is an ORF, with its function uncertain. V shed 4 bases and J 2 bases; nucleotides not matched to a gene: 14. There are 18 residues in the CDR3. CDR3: CASSPSGQDQAPGNTIYF. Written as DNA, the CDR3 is TGCGCCAGCAGTCCGTCCGGACAGGACCAAGCTCCTGGAAACACCATATATTTT.

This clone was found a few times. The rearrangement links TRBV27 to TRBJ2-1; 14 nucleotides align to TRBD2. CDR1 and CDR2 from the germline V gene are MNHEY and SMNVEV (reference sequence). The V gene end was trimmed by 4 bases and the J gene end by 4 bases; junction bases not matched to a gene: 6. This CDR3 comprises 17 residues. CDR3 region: CASSSIGTSGGYNEQFF. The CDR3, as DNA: TGTGCCAGCAGTTCCATTGGGACTAGCGGGGGTTACAATGAGCAGTTCTTC.

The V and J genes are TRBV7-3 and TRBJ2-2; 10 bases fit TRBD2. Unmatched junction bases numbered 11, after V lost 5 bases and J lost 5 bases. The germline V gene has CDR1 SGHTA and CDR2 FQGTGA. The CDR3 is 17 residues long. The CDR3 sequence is CASSPRGIAGGTGELFF. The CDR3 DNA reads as TGTGCCAGCAGCCCCCGGGGGATAGCGGGGGGTACCGGGGAGCTGTTTTTT.

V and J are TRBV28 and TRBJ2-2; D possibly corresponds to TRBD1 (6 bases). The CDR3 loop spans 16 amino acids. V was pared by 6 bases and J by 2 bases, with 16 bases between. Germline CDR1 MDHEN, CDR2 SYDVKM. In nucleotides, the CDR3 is TGTGCCAGCAGCCGGAGGACAGCTCCTAACACCGGGGAGCTGTTTTTT. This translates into CASSRRTAPNTGELFF.

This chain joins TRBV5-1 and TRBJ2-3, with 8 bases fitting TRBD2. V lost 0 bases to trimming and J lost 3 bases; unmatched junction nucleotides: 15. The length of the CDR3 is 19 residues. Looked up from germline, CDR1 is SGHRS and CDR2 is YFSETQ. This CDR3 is CASSLGLAGPVGETDTQYF. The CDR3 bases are TGCGCCAGCAGCTTGGGTTTAGCGGGACCCGTCGGGGAGACAGATACGCAGTATTTT.

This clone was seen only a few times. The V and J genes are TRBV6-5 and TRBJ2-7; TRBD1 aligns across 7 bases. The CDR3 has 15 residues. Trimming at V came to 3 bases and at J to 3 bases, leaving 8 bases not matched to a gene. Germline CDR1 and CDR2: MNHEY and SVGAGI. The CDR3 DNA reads TGTGCCAGCAGTTATTCCCCCGGGACAGACTACGAGCAGTACTTC. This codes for CASSYSPGTDYEQYF.

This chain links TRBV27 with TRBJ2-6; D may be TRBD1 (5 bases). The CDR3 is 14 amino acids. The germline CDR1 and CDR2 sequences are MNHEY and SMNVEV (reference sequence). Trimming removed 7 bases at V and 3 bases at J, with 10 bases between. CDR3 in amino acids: CASTPRGGANVLTF. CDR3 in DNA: TGTGCCAGCACCCCAAGGGGTGGGGCCAACGTCCTGACTTTC.

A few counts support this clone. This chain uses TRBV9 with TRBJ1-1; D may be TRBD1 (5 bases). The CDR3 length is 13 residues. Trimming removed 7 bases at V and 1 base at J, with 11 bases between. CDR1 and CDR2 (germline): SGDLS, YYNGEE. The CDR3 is CASASRANTEAFF. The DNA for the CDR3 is TGTGCCAGCGCAAGCAGGGCGAACACTGAAGCTTTCTTT.

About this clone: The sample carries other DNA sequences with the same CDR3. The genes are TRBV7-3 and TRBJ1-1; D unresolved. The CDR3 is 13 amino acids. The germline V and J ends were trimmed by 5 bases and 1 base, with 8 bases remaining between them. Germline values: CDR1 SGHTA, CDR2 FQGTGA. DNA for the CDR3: TGTGCCAGCAGCCCTCGAGGGAACACTGAAGCTTTCTTT. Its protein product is CASSPRGNTEAFF. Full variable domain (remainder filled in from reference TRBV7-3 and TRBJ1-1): GAGVSQTPSNKVTEKGKYVELRCDPISGHTALYWYRQSLGQGPEFLIYFQGTGAADDSGLPNDRFFAVRPEGSVSTLKIQRTERGDSAVYLCASSPRGNTEAFFGQGTRLTVV.

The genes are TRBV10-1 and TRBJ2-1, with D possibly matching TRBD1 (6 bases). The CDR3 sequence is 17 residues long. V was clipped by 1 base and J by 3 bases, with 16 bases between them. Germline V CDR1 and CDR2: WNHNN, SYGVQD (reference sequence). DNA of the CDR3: TGCGCCAGCAGTGAGTGGCGAATGGGGGCCGACTACAATGAGCAGTTCTTC. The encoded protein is CASSEWRMGADYNEQFF.

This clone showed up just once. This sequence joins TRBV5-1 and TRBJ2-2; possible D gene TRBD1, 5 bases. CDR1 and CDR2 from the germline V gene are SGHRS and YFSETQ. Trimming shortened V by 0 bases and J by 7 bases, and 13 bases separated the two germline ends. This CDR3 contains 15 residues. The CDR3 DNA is TGCGCCAGCAGCTTGGTTGGGGCGCTCAGCGGGGAGCTGTTTTTT. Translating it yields CASSLVGALSGELFF.

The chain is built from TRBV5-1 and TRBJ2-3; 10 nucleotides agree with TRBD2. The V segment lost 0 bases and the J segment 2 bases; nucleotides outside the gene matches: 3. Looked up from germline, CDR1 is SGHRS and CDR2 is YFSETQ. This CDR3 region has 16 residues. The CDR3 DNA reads TGCGCCAGCAGCTTGGTTAGCGGGGGGCCCACAGATACGCAGTATTTT. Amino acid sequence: CASSLVSGGPTDTQYF.